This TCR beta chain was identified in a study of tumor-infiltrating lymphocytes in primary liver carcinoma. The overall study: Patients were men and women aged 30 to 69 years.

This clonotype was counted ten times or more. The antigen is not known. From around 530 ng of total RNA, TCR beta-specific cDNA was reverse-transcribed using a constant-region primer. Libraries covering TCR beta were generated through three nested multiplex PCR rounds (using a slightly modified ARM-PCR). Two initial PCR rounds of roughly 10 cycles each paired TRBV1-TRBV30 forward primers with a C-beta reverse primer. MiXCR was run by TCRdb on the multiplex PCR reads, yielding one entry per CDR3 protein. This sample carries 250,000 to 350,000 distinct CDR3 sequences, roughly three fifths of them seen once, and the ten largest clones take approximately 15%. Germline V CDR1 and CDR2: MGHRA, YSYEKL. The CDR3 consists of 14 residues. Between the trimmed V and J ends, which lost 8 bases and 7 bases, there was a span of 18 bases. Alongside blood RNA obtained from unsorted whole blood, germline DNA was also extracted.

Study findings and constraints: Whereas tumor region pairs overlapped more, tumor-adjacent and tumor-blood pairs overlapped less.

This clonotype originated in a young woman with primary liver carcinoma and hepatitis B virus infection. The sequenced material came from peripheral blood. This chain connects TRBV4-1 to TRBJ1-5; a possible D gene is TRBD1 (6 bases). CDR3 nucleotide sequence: TGCGCCAGCGACTCACGGACAGATAGACAGCCCCAGCATTTT. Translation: CASDSRTDRQPQHF.